The T cell receptor (beta chain) described here comes from a study of shared clonotypes between healthy human individuals. The CDR3 sequence is 15 residues long. CDR1 is SNHLY, CDR2 FYNNEI, per germline. Deletions cut 5 bases from V and 0 bases from J, with 11 bases between. Clones were read by immunoSEQ multiplex PCR, and TCRdb kept only the in-frame ones, dropping some. The data hold around 330,000 clones, with approximately 79% observed a single time. The sequenced sample consisted of memory CD4+ T cells sorted from blood. As to subset: CD45RA-negative fraction. This sequence originates from a man aged 25 to 40 in good health. V usage is TRBV2 and J usage is TRBJ1-5; maybe TRBD1 (5 bases). The CDR3 DNA reads TGTGCCAGCAGTCCCGACAGTTATAGCAATCAGCCCCAGCATTTT. Translation gives CASSPDSYSNQPQHF.